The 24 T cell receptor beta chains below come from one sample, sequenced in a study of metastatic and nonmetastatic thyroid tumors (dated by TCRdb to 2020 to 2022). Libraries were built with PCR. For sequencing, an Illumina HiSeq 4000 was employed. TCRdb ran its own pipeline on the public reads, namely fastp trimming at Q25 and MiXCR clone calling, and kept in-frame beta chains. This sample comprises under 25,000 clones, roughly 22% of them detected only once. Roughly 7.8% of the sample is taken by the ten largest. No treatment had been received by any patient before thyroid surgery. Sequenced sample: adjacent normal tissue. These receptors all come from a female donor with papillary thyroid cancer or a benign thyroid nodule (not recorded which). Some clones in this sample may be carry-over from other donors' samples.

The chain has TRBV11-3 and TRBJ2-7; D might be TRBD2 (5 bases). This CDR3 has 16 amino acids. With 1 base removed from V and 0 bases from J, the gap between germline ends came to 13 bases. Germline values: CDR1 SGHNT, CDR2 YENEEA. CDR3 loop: CASSLVLGRGSYEQYF. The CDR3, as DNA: TGTGCCAGCAGCTTAGTACTAGGACGGGGCTCCTACGAGCAGTACTTC. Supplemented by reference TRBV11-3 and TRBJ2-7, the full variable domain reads EAGVVQSPRYKIIEKKQPVAFWCNPISGHNTLYWYLQNLGQGPELLIRYENEEAVDDSQLPKDRFSAERLKGVDSTLKIQPAELGDSAVYLCASSLVLGRGSYEQYFGPGTRLTVT.

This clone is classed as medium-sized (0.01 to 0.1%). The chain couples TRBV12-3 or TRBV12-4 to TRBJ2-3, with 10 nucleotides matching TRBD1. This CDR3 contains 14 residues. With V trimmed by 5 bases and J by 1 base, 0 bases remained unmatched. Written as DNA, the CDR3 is TGTGCCAGCAGTGGGACAGGGGGCACAGATACGCAGTATTTT. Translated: CASSGTGGTDTQYF.

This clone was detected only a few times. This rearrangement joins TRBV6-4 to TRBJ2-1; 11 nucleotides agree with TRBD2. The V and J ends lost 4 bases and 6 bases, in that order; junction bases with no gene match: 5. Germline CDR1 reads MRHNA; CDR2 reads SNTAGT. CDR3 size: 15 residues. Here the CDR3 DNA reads TGTGCCAGCAGTGTCCTAGCGGGGGGCAGCAATGAGCAGTTCTTC. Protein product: CASSVLAGGSNEQFF.

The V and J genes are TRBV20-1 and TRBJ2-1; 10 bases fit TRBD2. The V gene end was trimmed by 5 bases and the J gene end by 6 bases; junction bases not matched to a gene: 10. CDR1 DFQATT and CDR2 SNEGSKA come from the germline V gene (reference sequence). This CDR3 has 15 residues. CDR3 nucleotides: TGCAGTGCTGTACCAGCGGGAGGGAGCGTCAATGAGCAGTTCTTC. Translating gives CSAVPAGGSVNEQFF.

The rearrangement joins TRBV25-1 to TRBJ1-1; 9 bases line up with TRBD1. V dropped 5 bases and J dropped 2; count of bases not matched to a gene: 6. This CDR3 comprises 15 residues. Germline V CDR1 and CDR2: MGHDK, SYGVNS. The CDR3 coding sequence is TGTGCCAGCAGTCTATTAACAGGGGGCAACACTGAAGCTTTCTTT. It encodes CASSLLTGGNTEAFF.

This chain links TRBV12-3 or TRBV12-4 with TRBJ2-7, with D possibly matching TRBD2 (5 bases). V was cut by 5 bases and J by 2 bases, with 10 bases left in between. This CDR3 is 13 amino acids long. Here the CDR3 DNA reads TGTGCCAGCAGTGAGGGCACAGCCTACGAGCAGTACTTC. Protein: CASSEGTAYEQYF.

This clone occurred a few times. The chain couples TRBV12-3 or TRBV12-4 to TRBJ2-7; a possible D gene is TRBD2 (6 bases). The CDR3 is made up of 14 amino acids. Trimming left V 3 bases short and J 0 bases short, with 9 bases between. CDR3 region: CASSLTGVSYEQYF. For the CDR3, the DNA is TGTGCCAGCAGTTTGACGGGAGTCTCCTACGAGCAGTACTTC.

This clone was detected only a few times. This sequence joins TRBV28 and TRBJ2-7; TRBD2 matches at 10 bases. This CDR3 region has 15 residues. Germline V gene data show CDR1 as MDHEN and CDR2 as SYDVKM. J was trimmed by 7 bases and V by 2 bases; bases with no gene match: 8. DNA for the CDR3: TGTGCCAGCAGTTTACAGTCTAGCGGGGGTAGGGAGCAGTACTTC. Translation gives CASSLQSSGGREQYF.

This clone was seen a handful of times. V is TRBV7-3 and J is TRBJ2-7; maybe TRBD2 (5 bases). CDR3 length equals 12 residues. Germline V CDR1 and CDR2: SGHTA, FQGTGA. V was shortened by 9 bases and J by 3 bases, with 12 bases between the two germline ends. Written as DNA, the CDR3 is TGTGCCAGTGGAGGTGGCCACTACGAGCAGTACTTC. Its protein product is CASGGGHYEQYF.

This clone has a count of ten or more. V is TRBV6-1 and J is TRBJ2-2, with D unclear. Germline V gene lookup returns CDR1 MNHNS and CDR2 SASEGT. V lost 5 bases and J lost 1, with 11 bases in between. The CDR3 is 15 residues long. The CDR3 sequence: CASSLHSRNTGELFF. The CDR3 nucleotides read TGTGCCAGCAGTCTCCATAGCCGGAACACCGGGGAGCTGTTTTTT.

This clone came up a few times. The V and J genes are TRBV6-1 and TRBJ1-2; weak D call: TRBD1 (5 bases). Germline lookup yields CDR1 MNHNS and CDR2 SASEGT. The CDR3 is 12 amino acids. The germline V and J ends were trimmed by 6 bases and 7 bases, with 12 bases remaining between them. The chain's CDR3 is CASRDGAGGYTF. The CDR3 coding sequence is TGTGCCAGCAGGGACGGGGCAGGTGGCTACACCTTC.

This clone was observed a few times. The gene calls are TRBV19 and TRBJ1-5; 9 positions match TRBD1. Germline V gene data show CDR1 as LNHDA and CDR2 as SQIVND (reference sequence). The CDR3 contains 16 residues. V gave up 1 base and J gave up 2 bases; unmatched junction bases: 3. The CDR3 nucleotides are TGTGCCAGTAGTATAGGTCGACAGGGGGGCAATCAGCCCCAGCATTTT. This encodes CASSIGRQGGNQPQHF.

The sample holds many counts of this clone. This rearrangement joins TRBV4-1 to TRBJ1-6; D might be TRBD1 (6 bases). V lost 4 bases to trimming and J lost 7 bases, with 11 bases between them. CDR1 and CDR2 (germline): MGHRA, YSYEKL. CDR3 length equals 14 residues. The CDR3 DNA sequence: TGCGCCAGCAGCCGGGACAATCCGAATTCACCCCTCCACTTT. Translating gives CASSRDNPNSPLHF.

CDR3 DNA: TGCGCCAGCAGCCCGCGGACTAGCGGGAGAAACGAGCAGTACTTC. It specifies CASSPRTSGRNEQYF. The rearrangement joins TRBV5-1 to TRBJ2-7; TRBD2 aligns across 13 bases. Looked up from germline, CDR1 is SGHRS and CDR2 is YFSETQ. The CDR3 has 15 residues. V shed 4 bases, J shed 5 bases, and the junction held 6 bases outside the gene matches.

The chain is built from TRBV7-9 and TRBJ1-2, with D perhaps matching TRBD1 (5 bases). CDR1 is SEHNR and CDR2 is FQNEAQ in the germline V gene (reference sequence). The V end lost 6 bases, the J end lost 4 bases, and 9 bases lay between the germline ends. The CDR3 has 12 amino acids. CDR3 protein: CASRDTGYGYTF. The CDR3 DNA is TGTGCCAGCAGGGACACAGGCTATGGCTACACCTTC.

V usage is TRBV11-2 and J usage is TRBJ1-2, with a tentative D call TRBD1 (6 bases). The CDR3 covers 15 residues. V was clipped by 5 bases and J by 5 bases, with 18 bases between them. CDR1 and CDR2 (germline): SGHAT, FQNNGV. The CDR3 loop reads CASSPSVQGGYGYTF. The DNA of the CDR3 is TGTGCCAGCAGCCCCTCAGTACAGGGCGGTTATGGCTACACCTTC.

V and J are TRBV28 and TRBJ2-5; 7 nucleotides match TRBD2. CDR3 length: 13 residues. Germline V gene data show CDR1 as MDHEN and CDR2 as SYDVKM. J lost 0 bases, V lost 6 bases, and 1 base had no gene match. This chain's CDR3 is CASSLADQETQYF. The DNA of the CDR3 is TGTGCCAGCAGCCTAGCGGACCAAGAGACCCAGTACTTC.

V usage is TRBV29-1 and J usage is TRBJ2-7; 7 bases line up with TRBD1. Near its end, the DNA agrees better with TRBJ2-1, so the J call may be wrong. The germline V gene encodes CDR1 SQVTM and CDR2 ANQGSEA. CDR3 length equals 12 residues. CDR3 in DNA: TGCAGCGTCAACAGGGGCCTCTACGAGCAGTTCTTC. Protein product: CSVNRGLYEQFF.

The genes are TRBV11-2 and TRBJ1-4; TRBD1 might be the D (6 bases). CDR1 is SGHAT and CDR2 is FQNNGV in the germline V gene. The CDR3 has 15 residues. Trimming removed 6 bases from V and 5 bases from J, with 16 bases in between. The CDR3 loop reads CASRRPGQTNEKLFF. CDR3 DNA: TGTGCCAGCAGACGTCCGGGACAAACGAATGAAAAACTGTTTTTT.

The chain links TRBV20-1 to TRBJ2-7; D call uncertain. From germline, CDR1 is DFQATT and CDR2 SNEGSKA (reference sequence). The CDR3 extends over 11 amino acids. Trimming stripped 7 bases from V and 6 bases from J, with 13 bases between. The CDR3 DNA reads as TGCAGTGTCCGCCTCCCGTCCGAGCAGTACTTC. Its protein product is CSVRLPSEQYF.

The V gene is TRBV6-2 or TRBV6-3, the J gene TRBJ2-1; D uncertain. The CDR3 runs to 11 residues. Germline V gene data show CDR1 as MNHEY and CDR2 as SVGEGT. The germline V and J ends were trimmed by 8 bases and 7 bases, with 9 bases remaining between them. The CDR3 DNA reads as TGTGCCAGCGGCTACGTAAATGAGCAGTTCTTC. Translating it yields CASGYVNEQFF.

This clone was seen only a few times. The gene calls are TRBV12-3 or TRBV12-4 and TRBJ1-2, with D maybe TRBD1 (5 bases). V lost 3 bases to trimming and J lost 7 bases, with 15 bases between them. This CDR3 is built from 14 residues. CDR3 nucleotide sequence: TGTGCCAGCAGTTTCCCTATGGGGAGGGGTGGCTACACCTTC. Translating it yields CASSFPMGRGGYTF.

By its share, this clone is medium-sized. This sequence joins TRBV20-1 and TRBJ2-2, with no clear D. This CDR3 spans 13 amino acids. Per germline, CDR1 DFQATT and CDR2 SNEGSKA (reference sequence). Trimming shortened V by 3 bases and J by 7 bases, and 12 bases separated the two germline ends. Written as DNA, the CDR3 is TGCAGTGCTAGGCGGAGTTCGTTCGGGGAGCTGTTTTTT. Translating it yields CSARRSSFGELFF.

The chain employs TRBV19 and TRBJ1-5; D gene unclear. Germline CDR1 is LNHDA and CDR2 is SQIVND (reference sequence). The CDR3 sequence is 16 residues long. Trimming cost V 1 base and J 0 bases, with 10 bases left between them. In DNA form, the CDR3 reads TGTGCCAGTAGTATAGGTTCAGCTTATAGCAATCAGCCCCAGCATTTT. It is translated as CASSIGSAYSNQPQHF. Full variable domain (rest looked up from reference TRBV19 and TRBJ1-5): DGGITQSPKYLFRKEGQNVTLSCEQNLNHDAMYWYRQDPGQGLRLIYYSQIVNDFQKGDIAEGYSVSREKKESFPLTVTSAQKNPTAFYLCASSIGSAYSNQPQHFGDGTRLSIL.